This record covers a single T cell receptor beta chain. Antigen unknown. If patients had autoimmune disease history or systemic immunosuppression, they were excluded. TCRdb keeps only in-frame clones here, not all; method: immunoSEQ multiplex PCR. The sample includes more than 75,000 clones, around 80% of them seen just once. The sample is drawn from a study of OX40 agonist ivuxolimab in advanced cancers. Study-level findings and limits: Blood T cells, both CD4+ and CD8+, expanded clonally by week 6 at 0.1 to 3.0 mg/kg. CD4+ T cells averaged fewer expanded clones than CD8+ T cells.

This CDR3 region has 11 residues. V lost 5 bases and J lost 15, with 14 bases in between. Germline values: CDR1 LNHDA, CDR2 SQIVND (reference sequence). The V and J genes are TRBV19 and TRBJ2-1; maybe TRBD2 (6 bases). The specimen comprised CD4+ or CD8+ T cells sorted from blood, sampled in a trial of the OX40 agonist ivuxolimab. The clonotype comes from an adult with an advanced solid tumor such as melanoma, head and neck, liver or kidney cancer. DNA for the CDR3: TGTGCCAGTAGTGCGGGACCATCCGGGTTCTTC. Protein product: CASSAGPSGFF.